The 32 T cell receptor beta chains presented below share a single source sample, sequenced in a study of blood T cell repertoires in COVID-19. Clones were read by immunoSEQ multiplex PCR, and TCRdb kept only the in-frame ones, dropping some. The sample shows about 310,000 clones, around 92% of them seen only once. Source material: PBMCs or T cells enriched from blood (not recorded which). The receptors stem from a woman in her 30s who had recovered from COVID-19.

The chain recombines TRBV20-1 with TRBJ2-7, with 10 positions matching TRBD1. The CDR3 has 15 amino acids. From germline, CDR1 is DFQATT and CDR2 SNEGSKA (reference sequence). J was trimmed by 6 bases and V by 3 bases; bases with no gene match: 11. In DNA, the CDR3 is TGCAGTGCTAGTACTTCGGGGACAGGGGTATCCGAGCAGTACTTC. Translating gives CSASTSGTGVSEQYF.

The V and J genes are TRBV23-1 and TRBJ1-6; 11 bases align to TRBD1. Being an ORF, TRBV23-1 has a function that is uncertain. The CDR3 runs to 20 residues. Germline trimming cut 4 bases from V and 8 bases from J; bases unmatched to any gene: 19. The CDR3, as DNA: TGCGCCAGCAGTCGCCTCCGGGACAGGGGGACCGGACAAAAAGATTCACCCCTCCACTTT. As protein: CASSRLRDRGTGQKDSPLHF.

The chain carries TRBV5-6 and TRBJ2-7; TRBD2 matches at 12 bases. Germline assignment: CDR1 SGHDT and CDR2 YYEEEE. With V trimmed by 2 bases and J by 0 bases, 6 bases remained unmatched. The CDR3 is 17 amino acids. The CDR3 DNA is TGTGCCAGCAGCTTCGGACTAGCGGGATCTTACTCCTACGAGCAGTACTTC. Translated, it gives CASSFGLAGSYSYEQYF.

The J gene is TRBJ1-2, the V gene TRBV4-2; D possibly corresponds to TRBD1 (6 bases). Trimming stripped 0 bases from V and 0 bases from J, with 11 bases between. Looked up from germline, CDR1 is LGHNA and CDR2 is YNFKEQ. The CDR3 length is 16 residues. CDR3 amino acids: CASSQDLGDTNYGYTF. In DNA form, the CDR3 reads TGTGCCAGCAGCCAAGATTTGGGGGACACTAACTATGGCTACACCTTC.

V gene TRBV5-5 combines with J gene TRBJ2-1, with D uncertain. Trimming shortened V by 4 bases and J by 4 bases, and 15 bases separated the two germline ends. The CDR3 spans 15 residues. Germline V gene lookup returns CDR1 SGHKS and CDR2 YYEKEE (reference sequence). The CDR3, as DNA: TGTGCCAGCAGCCCTATCCTACCCCTTTACAATGAGCAGTTCTTC. Its translation: CASSPILPLYNEQFF. The full variable domain, with the rest looked up from reference TRBV5-5 and TRBJ2-1, is DAGVTQSPTHLIKTRGQQVTLRCSPISGHKSVSWYQQVLGQGPQFIFQYYEKEERGRGNFPDRFSARQFPNYSSELNVNALLLGDSALYLCASSPILPLYNEQFFGPGTRLTVL.

J is TRBJ1-1 and V is TRBV7-9; D remains ambiguous. The CDR3 length is 13 residues. Germline V lookup: CDR1 SEHNR, CDR2 FQNEAQ (reference sequence). Trimming removed 7 bases from V and 0 bases from J, with 9 bases in between. The DNA of the CDR3 is TGTGCCAGCACCCTGGGAGTGAACACTGAAGCTTTCTTT. This codes for CASTLGVNTEAFF.

The rearrangement joins TRBV7-2 to TRBJ1-2; 7 nucleotides align to TRBD1. The germline V gene encodes CDR1 SGHTA and CDR2 FQGNSA. The CDR3 is made up of 13 amino acids. With V trimmed by 4 bases and J by 6 bases, 5 bases remained unmatched. The CDR3 region has the DNA TGTGCCAGCAGCTGGAACAGGGGTCATGGCTACACCTTC. This translates into CASSWNRGHGYTF. Complete variable domain (other parts from reference TRBV7-2 and TRBJ1-2): GAGVSQSPSNKVTEKGKDVELRCDPISGHTALYWYRQSLGQGLEFLIYFQGNSAPDKSGLPSDRFSAERTGGSVSTLTIQRTQQEDSAVYLCASSWNRGHGYTFGSGTRLTVV.

V is TRBV10-3 and J is TRBJ1-2; 9 nucleotides align to TRBD1. This CDR3 is 14 amino acids long. From germline, CDR1 is ENHRY and CDR2 SYGVKD. The J segment lost 3 bases and the V segment lost 4 bases, leaving 3 bases of the junction unmatched. CDR3 in amino acids: CAISVQGADYGYTF. The CDR3 DNA is TGTGCCATCAGTGTACAGGGGGCAGACTATGGCTACACCTTC.

The chain employs TRBV19 and TRBJ1-6, with D perhaps TRBD1 (6 bases). CDR3 length: 13 amino acids. Germline CDR1 reads LNHDA; CDR2 reads SQIVND (reference sequence). The ends were cut back, 10 bases at V and 10 bases at J, with 17 bases in the middle. This chain's CDR3 is CATQRGHSSPLHF. CDR3 sequence (DNA): TGTGCCACCCAGAGGGGACATTCCTCACCCCTCCACTTT.

The chain uses TRBV19 and TRBJ1-1; a weak D match, TRBD1 (5 bases). V dropped 6 bases and J dropped 4 bases, with 15 bases sitting between them. The CDR3 length is 14 residues. Looked up from germline, CDR1 is LNHDA and CDR2 is SQIVND (reference sequence). The CDR3 reads CASRTAGDSTEAFF. CDR3 in DNA: TGTGCCAGTAGAACCGCGGGGGATAGCACTGAAGCTTTCTTT.

The gene calls are TRBV3-1 (or the pseudogene TRBV3-2) and TRBJ2-7; D uncertain. Germline V gene sequence: CDR1 LGHDT, CDR2 YNNKEL (reference sequence). This CDR3 has 13 residues. Here the CDR3 DNA reads TGTGCCAGCAGCCGAGGTAACTATGAACGGTTGGTGGTC. Protein: CASSRGNYERLVV.

The chain links TRBV19 to TRBJ2-5, with D uncertain. CDR1 and CDR2 (germline): LNHDA, SQIVND (reference sequence). V shed 6 bases and J shed 4 bases, with 15 bases lying between them. The CDR3 extends over 14 amino acids. Written as DNA, the CDR3 is TGTGCCAGTAGGCCGAGGTCGGTCTCAGAGACCCAGTACTTC. It yields the protein CASRPRSVSETQYF. Combining the CDR3 with reference TRBV19 and TRBJ2-5 gives the whole variable domain DGGITQSPKYLFRKEGQNVTLSCEQNLNHDAMYWYRQDPGQGLRLIYYSQIVNDFQKGDIAEGYSVSREKKESFPLTVTSAQKNPTAFYLCASRPRSVSETQYFGPGTRLLVL.

The gene calls are TRBV5-1 and TRBJ1-2; D uncertain. Germline V gene data show CDR1 as SGHRS and CDR2 as YFSETQ. V lost 0 bases and J 3 bases, leaving 3 bases between the germline ends. The CDR3 sequence is 12 residues long. The CDR3 DNA reads as TGCGCCAGCAGCTTGGACTACTATGGCTACACCTTC. It specifies CASSLDYYGYTF.

The chain joins TRBV5-4 to TRBJ2-7, with 7 bases lining up with TRBD2. CDR1 SGHNT and CDR2 YYREEE come from the germline V gene (reference sequence). The CDR3 loop spans 16 amino acids. V was pared by 4 bases and J by 6 bases, with 16 bases of the junction left unmatched. The CDR3: CASSDMVRPAGSEQYF. For the CDR3, the DNA is TGTGCCAGCAGCGACATGGTTCGCCCAGCGGGAAGCGAGCAGTACTTC.

This chain links TRBV5-4 with TRBJ1-5; no reliable D call. Trimming took 0 bases from V and 4 from J, leaving 8 bases between them. Germline V gives CDR1 SGHNT, CDR2 YYREEE (reference sequence). CDR3 length: 14 residues. The CDR3 bases are TGTGCCAGCAGCTTGGAAACAGATAATCAGCCCCAGCATTTT. Amino acids: CASSLETDNQPQHF. Supplemented by reference TRBV5-4 and TRBJ1-5, the full variable domain reads ETGVTQSPTHLIKTRGQQVTLRCSSQSGHNTVSWYQQALGQGPQFIFQYYREEENGRGNFPPRFSGLQFPNYSSELNVNALELDDSALYLCASSLETDNQPQHFGDGTRLSIL.

This clone was recorded once. The V gene is TRBV19, the J gene TRBJ2-5; D is ambiguous. Looked up from germline, CDR1 is LNHDA and CDR2 is SQIVND (reference sequence). V lost 5 bases and J lost 5, with 15 bases in between. This CDR3 is 14 amino acids long. The CDR3 region is CASSSRQTRETQYF. CDR3 bases: TGTGCCAGTAGTTCCCGACAAACTCGGGAGACCCAGTACTTC.

This chain links TRBV7-2 with TRBJ2-7, with TRBD1 identical over 7 bases. V gave up 7 bases and J gave up 2 bases; unmatched junction bases: 5. There are 13 residues in the CDR3. Germline V gene sequence: CDR1 SGHTA, CDR2 FQGNSA. Here the CDR3 reads CASTRDSTYEQYF. In DNA form, the CDR3 reads TGTGCCAGCACCCGGGACAGTACCTACGAGCAGTACTTC.

V is TRBV7-2 and J is TRBJ1-5; 8 nucleotides line up with TRBD1. The CDR3 covers 15 residues. Germline CDR1 and CDR2: SGHTA and FQGNSA. The ends lost 3 bases at V and 3 bases at J; junction bases unmatched: 4. The CDR3 here is CASSLGQAINQPQHF. Written as DNA, the CDR3 is TGTGCCAGCAGCTTGGGACAGGCGATCAATCAGCCCCAGCATTTT.

This clone was detected only once. The chain combines TRBV19 with TRBJ1-1, with no clear D. V was shortened by 1 base and J by 5 bases, with 14 bases between the two germline ends. In germline, CDR1 is LNHDA, CDR2 SQIVND (reference sequence). This CDR3 has 15 residues. The CDR3 nucleotides are TGTGCCAGTAGTATAGCGGTGCTCCTGAGGACTGAAGCTTTCTTT. It is translated as CASSIAVLLRTEAFF. Complete variable domain (other parts from reference TRBV19 and TRBJ1-1): DGGITQSPKYLFRKEGQNVTLSCEQNLNHDAMYWYRQDPGQGLRLIYYSQIVNDFQKGDIAEGYSVSREKKESFPLTVTSAQKNPTAFYLCASSIAVLLRTEAFFGQGTRLTVV.

V and J are TRBV28 and TRBJ2-7, with D tentatively TRBD1 (6 bases). V lost 7 bases, J lost 7 bases, and 20 bases lay in between. Germline V gene data show CDR1 as MDHEN and CDR2 as SYDVKM. CDR3 length: 14 amino acids. CDR3 amino acids: CASTSPGQMWEQYF. The CDR3 coding sequence is TGTGCCAGCACCTCCCCGGGACAAATGTGGGAGCAGTACTTC.

The sample holds a few counts of this clone. This chain connects TRBV5-1 to TRBJ2-7; TRBD2 agrees at 7 bases. Germline CDR1 is SGHRS and CDR2 is YFSETQ. Trimming cost V 4 bases and J 5 bases; bases outside gene matches: 9. The CDR3 runs 14 residues. In nucleotides, the CDR3 is TGCGCCAGCAGCCTCGGGGGGAGGACGCACGAGCAGTACTTC. It yields the protein CASSLGGRTHEQYF.

The chain is built from TRBV6-5 and TRBJ1-2; 8 nucleotides line up with TRBD1. Trimming at V came to 2 bases and at J to 5 bases, leaving 7 bases not matched to a gene. The germline V gene encodes CDR1 MNHEY and CDR2 SVGAGI. This CDR3 spans 15 amino acids. The CDR3 is CASSYGQGALYGYTF. CDR3 coding DNA: TGTGCCAGCAGTTACGGGCAGGGGGCTTTGTATGGCTACACCTTC.

J is TRBJ2-3 and V is TRBV28, with 8 bases fitting TRBD2. Germline-derived CDR1 and CDR2 are MDHEN and SYDVKM. V dropped 8 bases and J dropped 2; count of bases not matched to a gene: 3. The CDR3 spans 13 residues. In DNA, the CDR3 is TGTGCCAGCGCGGGGGGAAACACAGATACGCAGTATTTT. Translation gives CASAGGNTDTQYF.

This clone was picked up a small number of times. The chain employs TRBV28 and TRBJ2-1; D not resolved. In germline, CDR1 is MDHEN, CDR2 SYDVKM. CDR3 length: 13 residues. Trimming stripped 3 bases from V and 4 bases from J, with 7 bases between. CDR3 sequence reads: CASSFARYNEQFF. DNA for the CDR3: TGTGCCAGCAGTTTTGCGAGATACAATGAGCAGTTCTTC.

J is TRBJ2-7 and V is TRBV3-1 (or the pseudogene TRBV3-2); tentative D call: TRBD1 (6 bases). Germline V gene sequence: CDR1 LGHDT, CDR2 YNNKEL (reference sequence). V lost 4 bases, J lost 3 bases, and 7 bases lay in between. This CDR3 spans 12 amino acids. CDR3 DNA sequence: TGTGCCAGCAGCCGGACAGACTACGAGCAGTACTTC. It specifies CASSRTDYEQYF.

The chain joins TRBV27 to TRBJ1-2, with 10 positions matching TRBD1. Per the germline V gene, CDR1 is MNHEY and CDR2 is SMNVEV (reference sequence). The CDR3 is 15 amino acids. J lost 2 bases, V lost 4 bases, and 4 bases had no gene match. The CDR3 nucleotides read TGTGCCAGCAGTTCAGCGGACAGGGGGAACTATGGCTACACCTTC. This translates into CASSSADRGNYGYTF.

V usage is TRBV19 and J usage is TRBJ1-5; 9 bases line up with TRBD1. CDR3 length equals 15 residues. Germline-derived CDR1 and CDR2 are LNHDA and SQIVND (reference sequence). J lost 5 bases, V lost 2 bases, and 4 bases had no gene match. CDR3 DNA: TGTGCCAGTAGTATATGGGACAGGGAGTATCAGCCCCAGCATTTT. The encoded protein is CASSIWDREYQPQHF. Full variable domain (rest looked up from reference TRBV19 and TRBJ1-5): DGGITQSPKYLFRKEGQNVTLSCEQNLNHDAMYWYRQDPGQGLRLIYYSQIVNDFQKGDIAEGYSVSREKKESFPLTVTSAQKNPTAFYLCASSIWDREYQPQHFGDGTRLSIL.

This chain uses TRBV5-1 with TRBJ1-2; TRBD1 is a possible D gene (6 bases). Germline lookup yields CDR1 SGHRS and CDR2 YFSETQ. There are 15 residues in the CDR3. V was trimmed by 7 bases and J by 3 bases, leaving 19 bases between them. The CDR3 DNA reads as TGCGCCAGCGGCACCTACAGGGATAAAGACTATGGCTACACCTTC. Translating it yields CASGTYRDKDYGYTF.

This sequence joins TRBV19 and TRBJ2-7, with TRBD1 identical over 9 bases. The CDR3 has 15 amino acids. CDR1 and CDR2 (germline): LNHDA, SQIVND (reference sequence). The V and J ends lost 8 bases and 4 bases, in that order; junction bases with no gene match: 12. The CDR3 here is CASGFAGTGIYEQYF. The CDR3 bases are TGTGCCAGTGGTTTTGCCGGGACAGGGATTTACGAGCAGTACTTC.

The chain employs TRBV5-1 and TRBJ1-2; TRBD1 aligns across 7 bases. The CDR3 totals 13 residues. V was clipped by 3 bases and J by 8 bases; unmatched bases: 7. Germline V CDR1 and CDR2: SGHRS, YFSETQ. CDR3 loop: CASSSGQPLGYTF. In DNA form, the CDR3 reads TGCGCCAGCAGCTCGGGACAGCCTTTGGGCTACACCTTC.

This sequence joins TRBV7-2 and TRBJ1-3; D gene ambiguous. The germline V gene encodes CDR1 SGHTA and CDR2 FQGNSA. The CDR3 covers 15 residues. V was clipped by 2 bases and J by 1 base, with 9 bases between them. The CDR3 nucleotides read TGTGCCAGCAGCTTAATAAGGGAGTCTGGAAACACCATATATTTT. Its translation: CASSLIRESGNTIYF.

This chain joins TRBV11-2 and TRBJ2-1; TRBD2 agrees at 7 bases. V lost 2 bases to trimming and J lost 10 bases; unmatched junction nucleotides: 11. CDR3 length equals 15 residues. Germline CDR1 is SGHAT and CDR2 is FQNNGV. CDR3 amino acids: CASSLFRPRGIEQFF. Written as DNA, the CDR3 is TGTGCCAGCAGCTTATTCCGGCCGCGGGGGATAGAGCAGTTCTTC. Based on the CDR3 plus reference TRBV11-2 and TRBJ2-1, the full variable domain is EAGVAQSPRYKIIEKRQSVAFWCNPISGHATLYWYQQILGQGPKLLIQFQNNGVVDDSQLPKDRFSAERLKGVDSTLKIQPAKLEDSAVYLCASSLFRPRGIEQFFGPGTRLTVL.